Shown below are 17 T cell receptor beta chains from a single sample sequenced in a study of CD8+ T cells in alopecia areata. Extraction of RNA preceded its reverse transcription into cDNA, which served as the sequencing template. Libraries were prepared by immunoSEQ multiplex PCR; TCRdb keeps only in-frame clonotypes and omits some of them. Of 120,000 or so clones detected, 47% appear once; the ten largest clones hold roughly a tenth. Sample: NKG2D-low CD8+ T cells sorted from blood. These receptors originate from a human donor with alopecia areata.

The chain has TRBV5-4 and TRBJ1-2; unclear D gene. The CDR3 is 11 amino acids. V lost 0 bases to trimming and J lost 7 bases, with 4 bases between them. Germline values: CDR1 SGHNT, CDR2 YYREEE (reference sequence). CDR3 DNA: TGTGCCAGCAGCTTGGACGGTGGCTACACCTTC. Protein sequence: CASSLDGGYTF.

The chain recombines TRBV29-1 with TRBJ2-2, with D maybe TRBD1 (6 bases). V was cut by 2 bases and J by 3 bases, with 13 bases left in between. Germline V CDR1 and CDR2: SQVTM, ANQGSEA. The CDR3 length is 15 residues. CDR3 sequence: CSVELTGWDTGELFF. For the CDR3, the DNA is TGCAGCGTTGAATTAACAGGGTGGGACACCGGGGAGCTGTTTTTT.

With regard to this clone: One junction end does not reproduce the germline sequence, and a read error may be involved. This sequence joins TRBV29-1 and TRBJ2-3; TRBD2 agrees at 9 bases. The germline V gene encodes CDR1 SQVTM and CDR2 ANQGSEA. The CDR3 length is 9 residues. The CDR3 nucleotides read TGCAGCGTTGGAAGCGGGAGGAGCTTT. Translating gives CSVGSGRSF.

The CDR3 loop reads CSVGSFLEDSEENTEAFF. The CDR3 bases are TGCAGCGTTGGGTCTTTTTTGGAGGACAGCGAGGAGAACACTGAAGCTTTCTTT. The chain joins TRBV29-1 to TRBJ1-1, with a weak D call TRBD1 (6 bases). Germline-derived CDR1 and CDR2 are SQVTM and ANQGSEA. The CDR3 has 18 residues. Trimming took 4 bases from V and 1 from J, leaving 25 bases between them. Full variable domain (missing parts from reference TRBV29-1 and TRBJ1-1): SAVISQKPSRDICQRGTSLTIQCQVDSQVTMMFWYRQQPGQSLTLIATANQGSEATYESGFVIDKFPISRPNLTFSTLTVSNMSPEDSSIYLCSVGSFLEDSEENTEAFFGQGTRLTVV.

The chain has TRBV7-6 and TRBJ2-7, with D perhaps being TRBD1 or TRBD2 (5 bases each). Looked up from germline, CDR1 is SGHVS and CDR2 is FNYEAQ. This CDR3 contains 14 residues. Trimming removed 5 bases from V and 0 bases from J, with 11 bases in between. In DNA, the CDR3 is TGTGCCAGCAGCCCCGGGACGAACTCCTACGAGCAGTACTTC. It specifies CASSPGTNSYEQYF. Combining the CDR3 with reference TRBV7-6 and TRBJ2-7 gives the whole variable domain GAGVSQSPRYKVTKRGQDVALRCDPISGHVSLYWYRQALGQGPEFLTYFNYEAQQDKSGLPNDRFSAERPEGSISTLTIQRTEQRDSAMYRCASSPGTNSYEQYFGPGTRLTVT.

Comments on this clone: Other DNA sequences within the sample encode an identical CDR3. The genes are TRBV27 and TRBJ1-1; no reliable D call. Per germline, CDR1 MNHEY and CDR2 SMNVEV (reference sequence). Trimming removed 2 bases from V and 0 bases from J, with 4 bases in between. The CDR3 has 13 residues. The chain's CDR3 is CASSLSVNTEAFF. CDR3 in DNA: TGTGCCAGCAGTTTAAGTGTGAACACTGAAGCTTTCTTT.

In its sample, this clone was seen a few times. The J gene is TRBJ2-7, the V gene TRBV29-1, with D perhaps TRBD1 (6 bases). There are 13 residues in the CDR3. V shed 5 bases and J shed 1 base, with 12 bases lying between them. Germline-derived CDR1 and CDR2 are SQVTM and ANQGSEA. This CDR3 is CSVMRTESYEQYF. The DNA for the CDR3 is TGCAGCGTTATGAGGACAGAATCCTACGAGCAGTACTTC.

This chain joins TRBV30 and TRBJ2-5; possibly TRBD2 for D (6 bases). The CDR3 extends over 13 amino acids. The germline V and J ends were trimmed by 2 bases and 2 bases, with 9 bases remaining between them. Germline V gene lookup returns CDR1 GTSNPN and CDR2 SVGIG (reference sequence). The CDR3 protein is CAWSPGGQETQYF. Written as DNA, the CDR3 is TGTGCCTGGAGTCCCGGGGGTCAAGAGACCCAGTACTTC.

The count of this clone is one. The chain is built from TRBV5-1 and TRBJ2-3; TRBD1 agrees at 10 bases. Germline assignment: CDR1 SGHRS and CDR2 YFSETQ. V shed 8 bases, J shed 2 bases, and the junction held 20 bases outside the gene matches. The CDR3 spans 19 residues. The CDR3 region is CASHPGQGSIGAPTDTQYF. CDR3 nucleotide sequence: TGCGCCAGTCATCCGGGACAGGGGTCGATTGGGGCCCCCACAGATACGCAGTATTTT.

The gene calls are TRBV23-1 and TRBJ1-5; tentative D call: TRBD1 (5 bases). TRBV23-1 is assigned to the ORF class and has an uncertain function. Trimming pared 4 bases from V and 9 bases from J, leaving 25 bases between. The CDR3 loop spans 17 amino acids. The CDR3 DNA sequence: TGCGCCAGCAGTCCCGTGCACAGGCGCGACGGTTTTCCGCCCCAGCATTTT. Its translation is CASSPVHRRDGFPPQHF.

The rearrangement links TRBV4-1 to TRBJ1-5; D gene unclear. The CDR3 runs 15 residues. Trimming removed 2 bases from V and 1 base from J, with 9 bases in between. CDR1 and CDR2 (germline): MGHRA, YSYEKL. CDR3 protein: CASSQLEGSNQPQHF. The CDR3 DNA reads as TGCGCCAGCAGCCAATTGGAGGGAAGCAATCAGCCCCAGCATTTT.

In nucleotides, the CDR3 is TGTGCCAGCAGCGTCCGGGACAACTCCTACGAGCAGTACTTC. It is translated as CASSVRDNSYEQYF. The J gene is TRBJ2-7, the V gene TRBV9, with D possibly matching TRBD1 (6 bases). The V end was cut by 2 bases, the J end by 0 bases, with 9 bases between. Germline V gene data show CDR1 as SGDLS and CDR2 as YYNGEE. CDR3 size: 14 residues.

This clone was found a few times. The rearrangement uses TRBV29-1 and TRBJ2-1; 9 positions agree with TRBD2. Losses at the gene ends were 4 bases for V and 5 bases for J; bases not matched to a gene: 6. The germline V gene encodes CDR1 SQVTM and CDR2 ANQGSEA. This CDR3 has 14 amino acids. The CDR3 sequence is CSVAGAGGHNEQFF. The CDR3 region has the DNA TGCAGCGTTGCGGGAGCGGGAGGCCACAATGAGCAGTTCTTC.

V gene TRBV29-1 combines with J gene TRBJ2-1; D call uncertain. There are 15 residues in the CDR3. The ends were cut back, 3 bases at V and 5 bases at J, with 17 bases in the middle. Germline CDR1 SQVTM, CDR2 ANQGSEA. This CDR3 is CSVDLSSSAHNEQFF. CDR3 sequence (DNA): TGCAGCGTTGACCTTTCGTCCAGTGCTCACAATGAGCAGTTCTTC.

The V gene is TRBV29-1, the J gene TRBJ2-3; 9 nucleotides agree with TRBD2. After removal of 7 bases from V and 2 bases from J, the junction contained 7 bases not matched to a gene. Germline V gene sequence: CDR1 SQVTM, CDR2 ANQGSEA. CDR3 length: 14 residues. As DNA, the CDR3 is TGCAGCGCATCGACTAGCGGCCCCACAGATACGCAGTATTTT. Its translation: CSASTSGPTDTQYF.

This clone was recorded many times. CDR3 nucleotide sequence: TGTGCCAGCAGTGAATCGACGGGCTCCGATACGCAGTATTTT. It specifies CASSESTGSDTQYF. The V and J genes are TRBV6-4 and TRBJ2-3; D is uncertain. In germline, CDR1 is MRHNA, CDR2 SNTAGT. CDR3 size: 14 residues. V dropped 3 bases and J dropped 6 bases, with 13 bases sitting between them.

The chain is built from TRBV5-1 and TRBJ2-1; no definite D call. The CDR3 runs to 12 residues. CDR1 and CDR2 from the germline V gene are SGHRS and YFSETQ. V shed 0 bases and J shed 5 bases, with 3 bases lying between them. CDR3 region: CASSLGHNEQFF. In nucleotides, the CDR3 is TGCGCCAGCAGCTTGGGCCACAATGAGCAGTTCTTC. Full variable domain (remainder filled in from reference TRBV5-1 and TRBJ2-1): KAGVTQTPRYLIKTRGQQVTLSCSPISGHRSVSWYQQTPGQGLQFLFEYFSETQRNKGNFPGRFSGRQFSNSRSEMNVSTLELGDSALYLCASSLGHNEQFFGPGTRLTVL.